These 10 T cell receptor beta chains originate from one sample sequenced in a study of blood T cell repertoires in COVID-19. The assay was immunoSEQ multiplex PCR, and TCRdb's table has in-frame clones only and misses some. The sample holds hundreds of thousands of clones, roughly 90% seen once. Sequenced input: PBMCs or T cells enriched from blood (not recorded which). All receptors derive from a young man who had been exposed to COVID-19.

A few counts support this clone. CDR3 residues: CASSHISGTSSPGELFF. In nucleotides, the CDR3 is TGTGCCAGCTCACACATCTCCGGGACTAGCTCCCCCGGGGAGCTGTTTTTT. This sequence joins TRBV18 and TRBJ2-2, with 9 positions matching TRBD2. The germline V gene encodes CDR1 KGHSH and CDR2 LQKENI. The trim removed 4 bases at V and 6 bases at J, leaving 12 bases unmatched. There are 17 residues in the CDR3.

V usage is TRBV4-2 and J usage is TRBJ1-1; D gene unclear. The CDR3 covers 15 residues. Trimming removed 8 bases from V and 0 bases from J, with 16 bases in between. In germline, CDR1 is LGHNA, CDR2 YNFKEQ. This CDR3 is CASRREIGMNTEAFF. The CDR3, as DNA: TGTGCCAGCCGCCGGGAGATAGGGATGAACACTGAAGCTTTCTTT.

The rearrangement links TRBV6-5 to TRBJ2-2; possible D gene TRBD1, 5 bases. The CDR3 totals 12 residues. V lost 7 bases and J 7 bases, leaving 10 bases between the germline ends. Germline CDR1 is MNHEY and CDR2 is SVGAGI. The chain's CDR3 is CASTPDSGELFF. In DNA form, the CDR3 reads TGTGCCAGCACCCCCGACAGCGGGGAGCTGTTTTTT.

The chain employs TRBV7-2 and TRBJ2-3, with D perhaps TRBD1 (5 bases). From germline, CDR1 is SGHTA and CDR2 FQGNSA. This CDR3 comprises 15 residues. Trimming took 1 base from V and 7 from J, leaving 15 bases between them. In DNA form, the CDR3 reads TGTGCCAGCAGCTTAGTGGGCAGGGTTGAATATACGCAGTATTTT. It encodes CASSLVGRVEYTQYF.

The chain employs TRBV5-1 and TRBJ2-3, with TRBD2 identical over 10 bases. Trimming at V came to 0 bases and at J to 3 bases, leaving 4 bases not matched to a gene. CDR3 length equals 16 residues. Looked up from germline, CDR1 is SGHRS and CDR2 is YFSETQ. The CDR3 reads CASSLGASGGTDTQYF. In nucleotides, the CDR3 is TGCGCCAGCAGCTTGGGGGCTAGCGGGGGTACAGATACGCAGTATTTT.

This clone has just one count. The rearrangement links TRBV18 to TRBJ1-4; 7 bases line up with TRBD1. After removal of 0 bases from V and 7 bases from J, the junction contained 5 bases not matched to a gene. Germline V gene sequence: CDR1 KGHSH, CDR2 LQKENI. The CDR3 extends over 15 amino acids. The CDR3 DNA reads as TGTGCCAGCTCACCACCCGGGCAGGGGGGTGAAAAACTGTTTTTT. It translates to CASSPPGQGGEKLFF.

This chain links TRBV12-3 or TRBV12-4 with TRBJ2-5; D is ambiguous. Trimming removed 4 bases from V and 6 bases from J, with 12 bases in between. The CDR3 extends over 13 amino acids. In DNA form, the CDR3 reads TGTGCCAGCAGTTATGCGAGGTTGAAGACCCAGTACTTC. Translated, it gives CASSYARLKTQYF.

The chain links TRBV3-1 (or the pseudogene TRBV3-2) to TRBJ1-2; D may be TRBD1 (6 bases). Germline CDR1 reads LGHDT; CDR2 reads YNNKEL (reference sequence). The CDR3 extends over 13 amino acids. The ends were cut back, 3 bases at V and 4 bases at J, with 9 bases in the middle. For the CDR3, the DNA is TGTGCCAGCAGCCATGCAGGGGCCTATGGCTACACCTTC. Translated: CASSHAGAYGYTF.

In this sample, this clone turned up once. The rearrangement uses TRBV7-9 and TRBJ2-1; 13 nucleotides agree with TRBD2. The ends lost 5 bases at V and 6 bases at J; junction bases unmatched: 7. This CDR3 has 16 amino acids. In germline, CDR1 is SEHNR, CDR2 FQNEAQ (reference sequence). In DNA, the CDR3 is TGTGCCAGCAGCCCACCGGGACTAGCGGGACCCAATGAGCAGTTCTTC. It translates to CASSPPGLAGPNEQFF.

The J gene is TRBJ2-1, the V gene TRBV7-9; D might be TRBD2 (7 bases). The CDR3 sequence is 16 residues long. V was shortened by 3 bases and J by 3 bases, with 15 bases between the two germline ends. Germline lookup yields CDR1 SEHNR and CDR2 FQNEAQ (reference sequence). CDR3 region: CASSFQGGGGYNEQFF. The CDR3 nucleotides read TGTGCCAGCAGCTTTCAAGGGGGAGGGGGCTACAATGAGCAGTTCTTC.